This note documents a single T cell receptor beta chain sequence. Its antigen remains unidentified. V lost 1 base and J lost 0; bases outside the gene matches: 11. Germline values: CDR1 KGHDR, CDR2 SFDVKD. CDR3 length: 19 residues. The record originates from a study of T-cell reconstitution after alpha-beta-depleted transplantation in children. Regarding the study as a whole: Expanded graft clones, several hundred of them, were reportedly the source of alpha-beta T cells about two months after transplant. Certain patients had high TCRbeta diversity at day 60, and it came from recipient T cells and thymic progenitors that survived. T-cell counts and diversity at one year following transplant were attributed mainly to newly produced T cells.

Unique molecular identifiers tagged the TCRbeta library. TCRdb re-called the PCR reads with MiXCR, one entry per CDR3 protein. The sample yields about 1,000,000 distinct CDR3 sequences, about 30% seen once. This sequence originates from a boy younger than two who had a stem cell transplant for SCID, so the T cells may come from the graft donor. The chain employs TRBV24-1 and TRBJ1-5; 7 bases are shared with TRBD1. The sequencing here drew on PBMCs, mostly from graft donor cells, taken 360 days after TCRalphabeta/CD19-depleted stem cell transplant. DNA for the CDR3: TGTGCCACCAGTGATTTAGGGCCTGAGACAGGGAATAGCAATCAGCCCCAGCATTTT. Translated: CATSDLGPETGNSNQPQHF.